Given below is one T cell receptor beta chain in context. This sample was taken from a study of CD8+ T cells in alopecia areata. RNA extraction was followed by reverse transcription into cDNA, which acted as the sequencing template. Assay: immunoSEQ multiplex PCR; the TCRdb copy retains only in-frame clones and omits some. The profile shows around 150,000 clones, 55% of them singletons. The length of the CDR3 is 18 residues. Trimming cost V 4 bases and J 5 bases; bases outside gene matches: 14. Germline-derived CDR1 and CDR2 are LGHNA and YNFKEQ. CD4+ and CD8+ T cells were sorted from PBMCs. This TCR came from a human donor in good health. The chain recombines TRBV4-2 with TRBJ2-5, with 12 bases lining up with TRBD1. Sequencing was performed on CD4+ T cells sorted from blood. The CDR3 DNA sequence: TGTGCCAGCAGCCCAATTCGGGTGGGACAGGGGGCTCGGGAGACCCAGTACTTC. Amino acids: CASSPIRVGQGARETQYF.